Listed below are T cell receptor beta chains from one sample, sequenced in a study of cytomegalovirus exposure and HLA in healthy donors. Measured with immunoSEQ multiplex PCR; TCRdb has only the in-frame clones, and not every one. The sample includes approximately 110,000 clones, about 78% seen only once; the top ten take 8.2%. The sequenced sample consisted of PBMCs. The receptor set was obtained from a woman aged 40-49 years in good health and CMV-seropositive. Each CDR3 is given with its conserved first and last residue. A D gene is named only where the DNA matches it firmly. Clone size is stated in some rows and not others, as once, few, many or a class when expanded.

clone size	V gene	J gene	D gene	CDR3 protein	CDR3 DNA
-	TRBV7-8	TRBJ1-1	-	CASNTGFMNTEAFF	TGTGCCAGCAACACAGGGTTCATGAACACTGAAGCTTTCTTT
-	TRBV4-2	TRBJ2-7	TRBD1	CASSQVYGTGISYEQYF	TGTGCCAGCAGCCAAGTCTATGGGACAGGGATCTCCTACGAGCAGTACTTC
-	TRBV11-3	TRBJ2-7	TRBD1	CASSSAGTGDEQYF	TGTGCCAGCAGCTCCGCTGGGACAGGGGACGAGCAGTACTTC
few	TRBV28	TRBJ2-7	TRBD1	CASSRPPGQGDNEQYF	TGTGCCAGCAGCCGACCCCCGGGACAGGGGGACAACGAGCAGTACTTC
-	TRBV6-5	TRBJ1-1	-	CASSSYTVNTEAFF	TGTGCCAGCAGTTCCTATACAGTGAACACTGAAGCTTTCTTT
-	TRBV4-2	TRBJ2-2	-	CASSQDTGNTGELFF	TGTGCCAGCAGCCAAGATACAGGGAACACCGGGGAGCTGTTTTTT
-	TRBV7-6	TRBJ1-1	-	CASSLRWNRPNTEAFF	TGTGCCAGCAGCTTAAGATGGAACAGGCCGAACACTGAAGCTTTCTTT
-	TRBV7-9	TRBJ1-5	-	CASSSGSSMGQPQHF	TGTGCCAGCAGCTCAGGGTCCAGCATGGGTCAGCCCCAGCATTTT
-	TRBV4-3	TRBJ1-4	-	CASSQSGGGRAPGEKLFF	TGCGCCAGCAGCCAAAGTGGGGGGGGACGCGCTCCGGGTGAAAAACTGTTTTTT
-	TRBV27	TRBJ1-5	TRBD1	CASSLSVQGEQPQHF	TGTGCCAGCAGTTTATCGGTACAGGGGGAACAGCCCCAGCATTTT
-	TRBV5-1	TRBJ1-1	-	CASSSDGGTEAFF	TGCGCCAGCAGCTCGGACGGGGGAACTGAAGCTTTCTTT
-	TRBV6-4	TRBJ2-7	-	CASRGAAYEQYF	TGTGCCAGCAGGGGAGCGGCTTACGAGCAGTACTTC
-	TRBV15	TRBJ2-7	-	CATSRGQKTYEQYF	TGTGCCACCAGCAGAGGACAGAAGACCTACGAGCAGTACTTC
-	TRBV4-1	TRBJ2-5	-	CASSDGDTNQETQYF	TGCGCCAGCAGCGATGGGGACACCAACCAAGAGACCCAGTACTTC
few	TRBV4-2	TRBJ1-2	-	CASSQGGRGYGYTF	TGTGCCAGCAGCCAAGGCGGGAGGGGCTATGGCTACACCTTC
-	TRBV19	TRBJ2-5	TRBD1	CASSSETGYQETQYF	TGTGCCAGTAGTTCTGAGACAGGGTACCAAGAGACCCAGTACTTC
few	TRBV15	TRBJ1-6	-	CATSPRLLENSPLHF	TGTGCCACCAGCCCCCGTCTCTTGGAGAATTCACCCCTCCACTTT
-	TRBV7-2	TRBJ2-2	TRBD1	CASSPDRARVTGELFF	TGTGCCAGCAGCCCAGACAGGGCGAGGGTGACCGGGGAGCTGTTTTTT
-	TRBV6-5	TRBJ1-3	-	CASSYGPGDSGNTIYF	TGTGCCAGCAGTTACGGGCCGGGGGACTCTGGAAACACCATATATTTT
-	TRBV29-1	TRBJ2-7	TRBD1	CSVIDRGIYEQYF	TGCAGCGTTATCGACAGGGGGATTTACGAGCAGTACTTC
-	TRBV7-2	TRBJ2-3	-	CASSLAPTDTQYF	TGTGCCAGCAGCTTGGCCCCCACAGATACGCAGTATTTT
-	TRBV5-4	TRBJ1-1	-	CASSLAGGRVLRTEAFF	TGTGCCAGCAGCTTGGCGGGAGGGCGAGTGTTGCGGACTGAAGCTTTCTTT
-	TRBV2	TRBJ1-4	TRBD1	CASREQGPNEKLFF	TGTGCCAGCAGGGAACAGGGGCCTAATGAAAAACTGTTTTTT
-	TRBV5-1	TRBJ2-1	TRBD2	CASSFSGNEQFF	TGCGCCAGCAGCTTTAGCGGGAATGAGCAGTTCTTC
few	TRBV2	TRBJ1-5	-	CASSESQSSNQPQHF	TGTGCCAGCAGTGAATCGCAGTCGAGCAATCAGCCCCAGCATTTT
once	TRBV27	TRBJ1-1	-	CASSTGLNTEAFF	TGTGCCAGCAGTACAGGGCTGAACACTGAAGCTTTCTTT
-	TRBV6-1	TRBJ2-1	TRBD2	CASSRGGADYNEQFF	TGTGCCAGCAGTCGCGGGGGGGCTGACTACAATGAGCAGTTCTTC
-	TRBV13	TRBJ1-1	-	CASSFATANTEAFF	TGTGCCAGCAGCTTCGCAACAGCGAACACTGAAGCTTTCTTT
few	TRBV5-4	TRBJ2-7	TRBD1	CASSLLTGVNEQYF	TGTGCCAGCAGCCTACTGACAGGGGTTAACGAGCAGTACTTC
-	TRBV6-5	TRBJ2-7	TRBD2	CASSYRGGSEQYF	TGTGCCAGCAGTTACCGCGGGGGAAGCGAGCAGTACTTC
-	TRBV7-2	TRBJ2-7	-	CASSSFSREQYF	TGTGCCAGCAGCTCCTTTTCCCGCGAGCAGTACTTC
-	TRBV11-2	TRBJ2-4	-	CASSLFPLAKNIQYF	TGTGCCAGCAGCCTCTTCCCCTTAGCCAAAAACATTCAGTACTTC
-	TRBV11-2	TRBJ2-1	TRBD2	CASSLTLAGGGVEQFF	TGTGCCAGCAGCTTGACTCTAGCGGGGGGGGGAGTTGAGCAGTTCTTC
-	TRBV29-1	TRBJ2-7	-	CSVPGTGLDEQYF	TGCAGCGTTCCCGGGACTGGACTCGACGAGCAGTACTTC
-	TRBV4-3	TRBJ1-5	TRBD1	CASSPGQGAGQPQHF	TGCGCCAGCAGCCCGGGACAGGGAGCGGGGCAGCCCCAGCATTTT
-	TRBV4-3	TRBJ2-1	TRBD2	CASSYLAGGNNEQFF	TGCGCCAGCAGCTATCTAGCGGGGGGGAACAATGAGCAGTTCTTC
once	TRBV5-4	TRBJ2-7	-	CASSLGPGVREQYF	TGTGCCAGCAGCTTGGGTCCAGGGGTGAGGGAGCAGTACTTC
-	TRBV5-1	TRBJ2-7	-	CASSADIGYEQYF	TGCGCCAGCAGCGCCGACATTGGGTACGAGCAGTACTTC
-	TRBV4-1	TRBJ2-2	TRBD2	CASSPSLGSGGSNTGELFF	TGCGCCAGCAGCCCTTCCCTGGGTAGCGGGGGTTCGAACACCGGGGAGCTGTTTTTT
-	TRBV9	TRBJ1-1	TRBD1	CASSVTGMNTEAFF	TGTGCCAGCAGCGTGACAGGGATGAACACTGAAGCTTTCTTT
-	TRBV5-1	TRBJ2-5	-	CASSLSSRVETQYF	TGCGCCAGCAGCTTGAGCAGCAGGGTAGAGACCCAGTACTTC
-	TRBV5-1	TRBJ1-1	-	CASSLAQGEAFF	TGCGCCAGCAGCTTGGCCCAGGGCGAAGCTTTCTTT
many	TRBV28	TRBJ1-1	TRBD1	CASRSLDRSVSEAFF	TGTGCCAGCAGGTCTCTGGACAGGTCCGTGTCTGAAGCTTTCTTT
-	TRBV2	TRBJ1-1	-	CASITGPSTEAFF	TGTGCCAGCATCACAGGGCCCTCCACTGAAGCTTTCTTT
-	TRBV4-3	TRBJ2-1	TRBD2	CASSQEASGADGVYNEQFF	TGCGCCAGCAGCCAAGAGGCTAGCGGGGCCGATGGTGTATACAATGAGCAGTTCTTC
-	TRBV2	TRBJ2-7	TRBD2	CASRRLAGGGEQYF	TGTGCCAGCAGGCGACTAGCGGGGGGTGGCGAGCAGTACTTC
-	TRBV7-2	TRBJ2-5	-	CASSLSQFPTQYF	TGTGCCAGCAGCTTATCTCAGTTTCCGACCCAGTACTTC
once	TRBV5-6	TRBJ1-5	TRBD1	CASSLWTGDQPQHF	TGTGCCAGCAGCTTGTGGACAGGGGATCAGCCCCAGCATTTT
-	TRBV27	TRBJ1-5	TRBD1	CASSSTGGNQPQHF	TGTGCCAGCAGTTCGACAGGGGGGAATCAGCCCCAGCATTTT
-	TRBV10-3	TRBJ1-1	TRBD1	CAISETGELAEAFF	TGTGCCATCAGTGAGACAGGGGAACTCGCTGAAGCTTTCTTT
few	TRBV7-9	TRBJ2-3	TRBD2	CTTGSGGNTDTQYF	TGTACCACGGGCTCCGGGGGGAACACAGATACGCAGTATTTT
-	TRBV7-2	TRBJ2-2	-	CASSPVRNTGELFF	TGTGCCAGCAGCCCGGTCCGGAACACCGGGGAGCTGTTTTTT
-	TRBV19	TRBJ1-3	-	CASRSLAGNTIYF	TGTGCCAGTAGATCCCTAGCCGGAAACACCATATATTTT
-	TRBV7-2	TRBJ1-1	-	CASHLARNTEAFF	TGTGCCAGCCACCTCGCGAGGAACACTGAAGCTTTCTTT
-	TRBV7-2	TRBJ2-1	-	CASSLGRGSYNEQFF	TGTGCCAGCAGCTTAGGTCGGGGGTCCTACAATGAGCAGTTCTTC
once	TRBV20-1	TRBJ2-7	-	CSAHHGDEQYF	TGCAGTGCCCACCACGGGGACGAGCAGTACTTC
once	TRBV7-9	TRBJ1-4	-	CASSSNTAGHNEKLFF	TGTGCCAGCAGCTCTAATACTGCGGGGCATAATGAAAAACTGTTTTTT